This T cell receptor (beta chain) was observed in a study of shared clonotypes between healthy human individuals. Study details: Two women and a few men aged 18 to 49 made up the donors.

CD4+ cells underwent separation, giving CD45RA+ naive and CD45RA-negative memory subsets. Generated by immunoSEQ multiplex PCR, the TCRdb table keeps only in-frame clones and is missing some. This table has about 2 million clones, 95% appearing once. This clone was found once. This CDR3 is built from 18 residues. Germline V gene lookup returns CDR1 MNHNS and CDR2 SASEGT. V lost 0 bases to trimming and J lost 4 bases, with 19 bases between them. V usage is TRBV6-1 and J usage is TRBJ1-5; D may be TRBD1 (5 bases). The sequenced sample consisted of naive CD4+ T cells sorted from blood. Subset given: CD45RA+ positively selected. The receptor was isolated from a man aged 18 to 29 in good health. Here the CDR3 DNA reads TGTGCCAGCAGTGAAGCGCTTCCAGGGAGCCTAGGGAATCAGCCCCAGCATTTT. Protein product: CASSEALPGSLGNQPQHF.